This TCR beta chain was found in a study of radiotherapy plus CTLA-4 blockade in lung cancer. For the study at large: An objective response was seen in roughly a sixth of patients, and disease control in 25% to 40%.

The table came from immunoSEQ multiplex PCR; TCRdb's copy has only in-frame clones and leaves some out. Among around 45,000 clones listed, about 67% were seen once. Ipilimumab-mediated CTLA-4 blockade plus focal radiation was given to patients having chemo-refractory metastatic non-small-cell lung cancer. CDR3 length: 19 amino acids. Deletions cut 1 base from V and 0 bases from J, with 18 bases between. The germline CDR1 and CDR2 sequences are MNHEY and SMNVEV (reference sequence). The sequencing used peripheral blood, collected from a patient treated with radiotherapy plus ipilimumab. This chain joins TRBV27 and TRBJ1-4; possible D gene TRBD1, 5 bases. This sequence originates from a human donor with non-small cell lung cancer who had a partial response to radiotherapy plus ipilimumab. The CDR3 protein is CASSLLVRQPLTTNEKLFF. The CDR3 coding sequence is TGTGCCAGCAGTTTATTAGTCCGACAGCCTCTGACAACTAATGAAAAACTGTTTTTT. Based on the CDR3 plus reference TRBV27 and TRBJ1-4, the full variable domain is EAQVTQNPRYLITVTGKKLTVTCSQNMNHEYMSWYRQDPGLGLRQIYYSMNVEVTDKGDVPEGYKVSRKEKRNFPLILESPSPNQTSLYFCASSLLVRQPLTTNEKLFFGSGTQLSVL.